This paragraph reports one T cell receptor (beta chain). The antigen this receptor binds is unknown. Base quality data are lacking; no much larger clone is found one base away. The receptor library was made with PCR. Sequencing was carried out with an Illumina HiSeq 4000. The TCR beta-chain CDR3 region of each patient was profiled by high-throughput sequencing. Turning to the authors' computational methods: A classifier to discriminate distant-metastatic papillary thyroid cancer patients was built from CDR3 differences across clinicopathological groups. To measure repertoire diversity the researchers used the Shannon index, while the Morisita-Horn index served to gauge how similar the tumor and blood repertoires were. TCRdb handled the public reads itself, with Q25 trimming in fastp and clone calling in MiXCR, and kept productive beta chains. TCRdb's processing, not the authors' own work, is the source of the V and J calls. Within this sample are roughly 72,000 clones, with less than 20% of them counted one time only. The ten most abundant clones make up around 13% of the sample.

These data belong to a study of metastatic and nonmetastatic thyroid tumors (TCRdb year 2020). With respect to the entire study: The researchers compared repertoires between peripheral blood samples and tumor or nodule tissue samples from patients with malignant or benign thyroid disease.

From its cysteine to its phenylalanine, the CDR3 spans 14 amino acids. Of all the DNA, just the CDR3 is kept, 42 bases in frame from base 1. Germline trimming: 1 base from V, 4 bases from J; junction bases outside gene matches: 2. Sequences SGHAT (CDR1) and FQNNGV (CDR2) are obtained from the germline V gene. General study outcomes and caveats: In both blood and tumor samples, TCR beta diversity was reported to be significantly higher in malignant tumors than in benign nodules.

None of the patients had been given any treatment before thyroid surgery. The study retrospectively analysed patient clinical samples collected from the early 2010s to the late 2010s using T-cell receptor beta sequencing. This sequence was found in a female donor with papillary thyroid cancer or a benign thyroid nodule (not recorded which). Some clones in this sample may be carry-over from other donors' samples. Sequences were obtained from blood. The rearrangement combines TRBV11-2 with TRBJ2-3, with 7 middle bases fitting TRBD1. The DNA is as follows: TGTGCCAGCAGCTTAGGGCAGGGGGCAGATACGCAGTATTTT. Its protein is CASSLGQGADTQYF. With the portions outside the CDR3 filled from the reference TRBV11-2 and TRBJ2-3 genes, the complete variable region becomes EAGVAQSPRYKIIEKRQSVAFWCNPISGHATLYWYQQILGQGPKLLIQFQNNGVVDDSQLPKDRFSAERLKGVDSTLKIQPAKLEDSAVYLCASSLGQGADTQYFGPGTRLTVL.